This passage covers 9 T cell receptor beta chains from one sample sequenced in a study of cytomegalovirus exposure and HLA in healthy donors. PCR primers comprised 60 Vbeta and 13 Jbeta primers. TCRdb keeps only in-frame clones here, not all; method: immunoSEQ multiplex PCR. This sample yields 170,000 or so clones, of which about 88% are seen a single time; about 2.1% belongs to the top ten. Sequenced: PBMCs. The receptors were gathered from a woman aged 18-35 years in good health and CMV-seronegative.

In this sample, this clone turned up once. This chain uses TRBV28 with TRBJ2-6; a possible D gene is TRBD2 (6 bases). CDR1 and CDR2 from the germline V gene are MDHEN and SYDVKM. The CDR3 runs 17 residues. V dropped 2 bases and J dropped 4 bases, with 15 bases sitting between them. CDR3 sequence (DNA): TGTGCCAGCAGTTTAGCGGTGGAGGGGCCCGGGGCCAACGTCCTGACTTTC. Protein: CASSLAVEGPGANVLTF.

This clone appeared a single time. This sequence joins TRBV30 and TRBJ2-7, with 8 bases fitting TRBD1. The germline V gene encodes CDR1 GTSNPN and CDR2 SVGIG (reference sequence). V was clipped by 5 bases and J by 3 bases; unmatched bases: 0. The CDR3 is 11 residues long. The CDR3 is CAWGTGYEQYF. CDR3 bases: TGTGCCTGGGGGACAGGCTACGAGCAGTACTTC.

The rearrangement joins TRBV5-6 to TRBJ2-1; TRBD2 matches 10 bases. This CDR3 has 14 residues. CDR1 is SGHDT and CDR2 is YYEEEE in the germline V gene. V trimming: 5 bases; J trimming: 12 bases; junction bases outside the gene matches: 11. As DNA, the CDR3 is TGTGCCAGCAGGTTAGCGGGAGGAAGTCTCGGGCAGTTCTTC. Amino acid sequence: CASRLAGGSLGQFF.

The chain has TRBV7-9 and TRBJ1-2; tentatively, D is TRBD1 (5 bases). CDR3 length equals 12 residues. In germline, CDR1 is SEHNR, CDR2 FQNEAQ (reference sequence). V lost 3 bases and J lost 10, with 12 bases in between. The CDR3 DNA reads TGTGCCAGCAGCTTTGGAGACAGAGCCTACACCTTC. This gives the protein CASSFGDRAYTF.

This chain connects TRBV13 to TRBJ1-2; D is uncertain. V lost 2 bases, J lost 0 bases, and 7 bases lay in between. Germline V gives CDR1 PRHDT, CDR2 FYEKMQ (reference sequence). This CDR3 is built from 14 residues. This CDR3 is CASSLRAPNYGYTF. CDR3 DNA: TGTGCCAGCAGCTTACGCGCACCTAACTATGGCTACACCTTC.

CDR3 in DNA: TGTGCCAGCTTGCCAAACAGGGGTTCCTACGAGCAGTACTTC. This translates into CASLPNRGSYEQYF. The gene calls are TRBV7-8 and TRBJ2-7; 7 positions agree with TRBD1. The trim removed 8 bases at V and 1 base at J, leaving 8 bases unmatched. CDR3 length: 14 amino acids. Per the germline V gene, CDR1 is SGHVS and CDR2 is FQNEAQ.

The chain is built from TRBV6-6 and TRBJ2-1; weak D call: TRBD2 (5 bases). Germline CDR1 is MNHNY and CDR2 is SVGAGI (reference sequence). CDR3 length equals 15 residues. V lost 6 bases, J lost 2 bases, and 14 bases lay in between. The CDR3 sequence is CASSTGITTYNEQFF. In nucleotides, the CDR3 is TGTGCCAGCAGCACCGGGATTACAACCTACAATGAGCAGTTCTTC.

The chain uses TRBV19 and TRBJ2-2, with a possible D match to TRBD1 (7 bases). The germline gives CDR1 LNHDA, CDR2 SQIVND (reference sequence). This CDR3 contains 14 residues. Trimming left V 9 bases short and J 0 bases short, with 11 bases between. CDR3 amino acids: CASRRGANTGELFF. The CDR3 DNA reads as TGTGCCAGCCGCAGGGGGGCGAACACCGGGGAGCTGTTTTTT.

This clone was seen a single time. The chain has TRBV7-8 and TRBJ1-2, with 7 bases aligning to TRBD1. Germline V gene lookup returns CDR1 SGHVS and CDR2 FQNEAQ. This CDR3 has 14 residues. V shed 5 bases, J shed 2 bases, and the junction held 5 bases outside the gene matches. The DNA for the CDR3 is TGTGCCAGCAGCCCAGACAGGGCAAACTATGGCTACACCTTC. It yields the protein CASSPDRANYGYTF.